Reported below is one T cell receptor (beta chain). TCRdb fed the 5' RACE reads into MiXCR, producing one record per CDR3 protein. The sample has 15,000 to 20,000 distinct CDR3 sequences, approximately 23% seen once. The sample is drawn from a study of T-cell memory formation after mild COVID-19. V lost 0 bases and J lost 4, with 7 bases in between. The CDR3 runs to 13 residues. Per the germline V gene, CDR1 is SGHRS and CDR2 is YFSETQ. This rearrangement joins TRBV5-1 to TRBJ1-2; D unclear. This TCR was recovered from a man between 18 and 35 years old who had mild COVID-19 (a few samples of this study predate the infection). Cell type and time point are not known. The sample consisted of PBMCs or a T cell subset sorted from them (not recorded which). The DNA of the CDR3 is TGCGCCAGCAGCTTGGAACGCTTCTATGGCTACACCTTC. This gives the protein CASSLERFYGYTF. Using reference TRBV5-1 and TRBJ1-2 for the parts outside the CDR3, the full variable domain is KAGVTQTPRYLIKTRGQQVTLSCSPISGHRSVSWYQQTPGQGLQFLFEYFSETQRNKGNFPGRFSGRQFSNSRSEMNVSTLELGDSALYLCASSLERFYGYTFGSGTRLTVV.